This T cell receptor (beta chain) derives from a study of cytomegalovirus exposure and HLA in healthy donors. The CDR3 length is 15 residues. Germline V lookup: CDR1 MGHDK, CDR2 SYGVNS. PCR employed 60 Vbeta and 13 Jbeta primers. The assay was immunoSEQ multiplex PCR, and TCRdb's table has in-frame clones only and misses some. The top ten hold approximately 2% of the sample, which has roughly 180,000 clones, just under 80% seen once. Sequenced sample: PBMCs. The chain links TRBV25-1 to TRBJ1-6; D is uncertain. The receptor comes from a woman in her twenties or thirties in good health and CMV-seronegative. The CDR3 loop is CASTAGSSYNSPLHF. The DNA of the CDR3 is TGTGCATCCACGGCGGGAAGCTCCTATAATTCACCCCTCCACTTT.